These 11 T cell receptor beta chains were all obtained from the same sample, sequenced in a study of blood T cell repertoires in COVID-19. Data came from immunoSEQ multiplex PCR; TCRdb stores just in-frame clones and leaves some out. The sample lists over 85,000 clones; about four fifths were seen once. Sequenced sample: peripheral blood. The source of these receptors is a woman aged 55-69 years with acute or convalescent COVID-19.

This chain joins TRBV30 and TRBJ1-1, with a possible D match to TRBD1 (5 bases). The germline CDR1 and CDR2 sequences are GTSNPN and SVGIG (reference sequence). The CDR3 consists of 16 residues. Trimming pared 3 bases from V and 3 bases from J, leaving 20 bases between. This CDR3 reads CAWSGTLGLGDTEAFF. The CDR3 nucleotides read TGTGCCTGGAGCGGCACGTTGGGATTAGGGGACACTGAAGCTTTCTTT.

The rearrangement joins TRBV29-1 to TRBJ2-5; possibly TRBD1 for D (6 bases). Trimming took 6 bases from V and 4 from J, leaving 9 bases between them. The CDR3 is 11 amino acids. Germline CDR1 SQVTM, CDR2 ANQGSEA. This CDR3 reads CSVGQLETQYF. CDR3 nucleotides: TGCAGCGTGGGACAATTAGAGACCCAGTACTTC.

The chain combines TRBV7-2 with TRBJ2-1, with 7 bases identical to TRBD2. The CDR3 is 14 amino acids. V was clipped by 3 bases and J by 8 bases; unmatched bases: 7. CDR1 and CDR2 (germline): SGHTA, FQGNSA. CDR3 sequence (DNA): TGTGCCAGCAGCTTGGATTGGACTAGTCATGAGCAGTTCTTC. Translation: CASSLDWTSHEQFF.

V gene TRBV5-1 combines with J gene TRBJ2-4, with 7 bases aligning to TRBD1. The CDR3 totals 16 residues. Germline V gene sequence: CDR1 SGHRS, CDR2 YFSETQ. Germline trimming cut 0 bases from V and 6 bases from J; bases unmatched to any gene: 9. The CDR3 bases are TGCGCCAGCAGCTTGGGGACAGGCCGGATGGCAAACATTCAGTACTTC. Protein sequence: CASSLGTGRMANIQYF.

V gene TRBV12-3 or TRBV12-4 combines with J gene TRBJ1-4; possible D gene TRBD1, 5 bases. Trimming shortened V by 8 bases and J by 10 bases, and 11 bases separated the two germline ends. This CDR3 has 11 residues. CDR3 residues: CASVKQGKLFF. The CDR3 DNA follows: TGTGCCAGCGTTAAGCAGGGAAAACTGTTTTTT.

This sequence joins TRBV29-1 and TRBJ1-4; TRBD1 matches 9 bases. This CDR3 comprises 14 residues. Germline CDR1 is SQVTM and CDR2 is ANQGSEA. V lost 7 bases, J lost 0 bases, and 3 bases stayed unmatched. The CDR3 is CSGTGAATNEKLFF. DNA for the CDR3: TGCAGCGGGACAGGGGCAGCAACTAATGAAAAACTGTTTTTT. Full variable domain (outside the CDR3, taken from reference TRBV29-1 and TRBJ1-4): SAVISQKPSRDICQRGTSLTIQCQVDSQVTMMFWYRQQPGQSLTLIATANQGSEATYESGFVIDKFPISRPNLTFSTLTVSNMSPEDSSIYLCSGTGAATNEKLFFGSGTQLSVL.

The chain employs TRBV11-2 and TRBJ2-4, with TRBD2 matching over 8 bases. Germline trimming cut 5 bases from V and 7 bases from J; bases unmatched to any gene: 10. Germline CDR1 is SGHAT and CDR2 is FQNNGV. The CDR3 totals 15 residues. CDR3: CASSNAGGARNIQYF. The CDR3 DNA is TGTGCCAGCAGCAACGCCGGGGGGGCCAGGAACATTCAGTACTTC.

This chain joins TRBV6-4 and TRBJ1-5; D gene ambiguous. The CDR3 contains 13 residues. Germline values: CDR1 MRHNA, CDR2 SNTAGT. V lost 4 bases and J lost 5, with 9 bases in between. CDR3 sequence: CASSAKPDQPQHF. The CDR3 DNA follows: TGTGCCAGCAGTGCTAAGCCCGATCAGCCCCAGCATTTT.

The chain couples TRBV19 to TRBJ2-5; D unclear. From germline, CDR1 is LNHDA and CDR2 SQIVND (reference sequence). This CDR3 contains 15 residues. Trimming took 5 bases from V and 4 from J, leaving 17 bases between them. The CDR3 loop reads CASSEVASTPETQYF. CDR3 in DNA: TGTGCCAGTAGTGAAGTGGCTAGTACCCCAGAGACCCAGTACTTC.

This rearrangement joins TRBV7-9 to TRBJ1-1, with D possibly matching TRBD1 (6 bases). The CDR3 runs to 12 residues. The germline V and J ends were trimmed by 10 bases and 1 base, with 10 bases remaining between them. Germline-derived CDR1 and CDR2 are SEHNR and FQNEAQ (reference sequence). CDR3 sequence: CATRQENTEAFF. In nucleotides, the CDR3 is TGTGCCACCCGACAGGAGAACACTGAAGCTTTCTTT.

There are a few counts of this clone. The chain employs TRBV6-4 and TRBJ2-1, with D possibly being TRBD1 (5 bases). This CDR3 region has 13 residues. Germline V CDR1 and CDR2: MRHNA, SNTAGT. V lost 6 bases and J 3 bases, leaving 9 bases between the germline ends. CDR3 DNA sequence: TGTGCCAGCAGCCGACAGTACTACAATGAGCAGTTCTTC. Protein sequence: CASSRQYYNEQFF.